This T cell receptor beta chain emerged from a study of blood T cell repertoires in COVID-19. Study at large: Sites in the United States, Italy and Spain provided acute and convalescent COVID-19 samples. The analysed material was cDNA or gDNA that came from T cells, B-cell-depleted T cells, or PBMCs.

There are 17 residues in the CDR3. Germline V gives CDR1 LGHDT, CDR2 YNNKEL (reference sequence). J gave up 6 bases and V 1 base, and 13 bases lay outside the gene matches. Authors' data handling: Reference gene primers were amplified, and this amplification served to estimate nucleated cell counts. TCRdb's table, derived via immunoSEQ multiplex PCR, lists solely in-frame clones and lacks some. The D gene and trimming were derived from the DNA, and the V and J assignments and clone size from that table. The sample yields roughly 130,000 clones, 84% seen once. This TCR was recovered from a woman aged 60 to 75 with acute or convalescent COVID-19. The J gene is TRBJ2-7, the V gene TRBV3-1 (or the pseudogene TRBV3-2), with TRBD1 identical over 9 bases. The sequencing sample was made of peripheral blood. DNA for the CDR3: TGTGCCAGCAGCCAAGTTGCGGGGACAGGGCATAGTGGCGAGCAGTACTTC. It specifies CASSQVAGTGHSGEQYF.